What follows are 2 T cell receptor beta chains derived from one specimen sequenced in a study of brain T cells in children with intractable seizures. The repertoire was sequenced with immunoSEQ multiplex PCR; TCRdb's copy has only in-frame clones and lacks some. Of about 340,000 clones detected, 93% appear once; the ten largest clones hold 5% to 7%. The time point was: blood from clinic visit 5 months post-surgery; TSC patient then seizure free. Sample: peripheral blood, taken approximately 5 months after surgery. All receptors derive from a boy under two years old with tuberous sclerosis and intractable seizures.

This chain connects TRBV19 to TRBJ1-5, with D possibly TRBD1 on 6 matching bases. Germline loops: CDR1 LNHDA, CDR2 SQIVND (reference sequence). V lost 5 bases and J 1 base, leaving 15 bases between the germline ends. The CDR3 contains 16 residues. Written as DNA, the CDR3 is TGTGCCAGTAGTCCCCATTCGGGGGCAAGCAATCAGCCCCAGCATTTT. This codes for CASSPHSGASNQPQHF.

V gene TRBV29-1 combines with J gene TRBJ2-7, with 10 bases identical to TRBD1. Germline V gene sequence: CDR1 SQVTM, CDR2 ANQGSEA. Trimming cost V 1 base and J 6 bases; bases outside gene matches: 6. The CDR3 is 14 amino acids. CDR3: CSVEGQGAKLEQYF. Written as DNA, the CDR3 is TGCAGCGTTGAAGGACAGGGGGCGAAACTCGAGCAGTACTTC.